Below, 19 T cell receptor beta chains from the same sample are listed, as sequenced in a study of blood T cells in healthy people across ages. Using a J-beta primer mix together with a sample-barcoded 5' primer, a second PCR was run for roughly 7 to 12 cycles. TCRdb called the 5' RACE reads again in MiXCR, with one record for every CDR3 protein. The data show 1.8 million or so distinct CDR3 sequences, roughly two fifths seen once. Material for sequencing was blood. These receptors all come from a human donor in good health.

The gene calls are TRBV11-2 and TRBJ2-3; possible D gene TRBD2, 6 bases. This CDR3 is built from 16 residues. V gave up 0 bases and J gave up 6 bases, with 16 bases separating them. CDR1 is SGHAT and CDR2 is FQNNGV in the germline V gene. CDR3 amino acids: CASSLEGLSYKDTQYF. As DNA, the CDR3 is TGTGCCAGCAGCTTAGAGGGACTGTCATATAAGGATACGCAGTATTTT.

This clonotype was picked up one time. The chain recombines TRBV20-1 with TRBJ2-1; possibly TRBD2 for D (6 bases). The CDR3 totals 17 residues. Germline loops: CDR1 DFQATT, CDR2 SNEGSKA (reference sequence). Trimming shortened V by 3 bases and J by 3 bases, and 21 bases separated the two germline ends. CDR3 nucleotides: TGCAGTGCTAGGGAGGGGCTAGGATGGGCCGACTACAATGAGCAGTTCTTC. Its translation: CSAREGLGWADYNEQFF.

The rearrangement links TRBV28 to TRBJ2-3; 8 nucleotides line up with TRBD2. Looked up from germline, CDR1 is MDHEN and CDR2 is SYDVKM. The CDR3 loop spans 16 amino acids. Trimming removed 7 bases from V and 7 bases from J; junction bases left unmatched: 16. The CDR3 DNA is TGTGCCAGCAATCAGGAGCGGGGGCCGACCCAATATACGCAGTATTTT. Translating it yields CASNQERGPTQYTQYF.

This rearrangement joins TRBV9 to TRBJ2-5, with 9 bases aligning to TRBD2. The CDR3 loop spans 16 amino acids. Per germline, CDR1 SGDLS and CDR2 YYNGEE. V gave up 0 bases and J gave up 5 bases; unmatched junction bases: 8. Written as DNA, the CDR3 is TGTGCCAGCAGCGTAGGCGGCGGGGGGGTTATCGAGACCCAGTACTTC. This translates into CASSVGGGGVIETQYF.

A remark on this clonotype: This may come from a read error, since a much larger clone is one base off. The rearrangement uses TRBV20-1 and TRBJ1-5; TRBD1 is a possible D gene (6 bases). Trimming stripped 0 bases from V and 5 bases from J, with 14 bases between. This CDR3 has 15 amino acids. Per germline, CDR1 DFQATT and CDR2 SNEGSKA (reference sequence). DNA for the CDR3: TGCAGTGCTAGAGATTCCCGGGACACTGATCAGCCCCAGCATTTT. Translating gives CSARDSRDTDQPQHF.

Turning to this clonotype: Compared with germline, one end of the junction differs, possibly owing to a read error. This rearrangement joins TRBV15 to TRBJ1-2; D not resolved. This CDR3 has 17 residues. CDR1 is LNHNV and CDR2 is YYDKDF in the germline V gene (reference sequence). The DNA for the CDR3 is TGTGCCACCAGCATGCGGACTTTCGGGCCCCATAACTATGACTACACCTTC. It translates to CATSMRTFGPHNYDYTF.

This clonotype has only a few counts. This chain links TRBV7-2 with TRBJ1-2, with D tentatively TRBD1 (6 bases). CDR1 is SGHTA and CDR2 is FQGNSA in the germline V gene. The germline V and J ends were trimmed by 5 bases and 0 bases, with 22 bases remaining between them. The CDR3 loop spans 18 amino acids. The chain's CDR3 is CASSPGGGLRGPNYGYTF. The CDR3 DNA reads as TGTGCCAGCAGCCCCGGAGGGGGGCTGCGTGGTCCTAACTATGGCTACACCTTC.

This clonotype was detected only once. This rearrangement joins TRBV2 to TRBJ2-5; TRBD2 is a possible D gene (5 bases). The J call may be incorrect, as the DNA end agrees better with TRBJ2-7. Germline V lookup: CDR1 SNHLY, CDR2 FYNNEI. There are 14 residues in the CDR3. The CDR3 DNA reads TGTGCCAGCATCGGGGTAACAGCTTCCAACGAGCAGTACTTC. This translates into CASIGVTASNEQYF.

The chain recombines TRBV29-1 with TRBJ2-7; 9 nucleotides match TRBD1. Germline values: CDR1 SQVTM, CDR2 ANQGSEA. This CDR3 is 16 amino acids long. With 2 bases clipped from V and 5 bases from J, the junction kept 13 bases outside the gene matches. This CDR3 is CSVEWDWTGESNEQYF. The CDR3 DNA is TGCAGCGTTGAATGGGATTGGACAGGGGAGTCTAACGAGCAGTACTTC.

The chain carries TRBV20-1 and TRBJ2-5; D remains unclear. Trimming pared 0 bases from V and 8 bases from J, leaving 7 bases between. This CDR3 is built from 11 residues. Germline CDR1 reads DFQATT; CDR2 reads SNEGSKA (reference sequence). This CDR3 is CSARDLRTQYF. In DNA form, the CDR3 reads TGCAGTGCTAGAGATCTACGAACCCAGTACTTC.

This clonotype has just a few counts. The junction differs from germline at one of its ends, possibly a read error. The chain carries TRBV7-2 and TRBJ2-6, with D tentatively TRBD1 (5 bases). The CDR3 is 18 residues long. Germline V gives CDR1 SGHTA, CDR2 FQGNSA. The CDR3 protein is CASSLGQIKISGVNVLTF. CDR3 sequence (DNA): TGTGCCAGCAGCTTAGGACAGATAAAAATCTCTGGGGTCAACGTCCTGACTTTC.

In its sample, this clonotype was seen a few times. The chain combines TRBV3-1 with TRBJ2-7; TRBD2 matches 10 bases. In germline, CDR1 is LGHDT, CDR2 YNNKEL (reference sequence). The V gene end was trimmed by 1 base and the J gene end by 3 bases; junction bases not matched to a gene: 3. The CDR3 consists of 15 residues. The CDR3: CASSQASGGLYEQYF. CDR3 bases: TGTGCCAGCAGCCAAGCTAGCGGGGGTCTCTACGAGCAGTACTTC.

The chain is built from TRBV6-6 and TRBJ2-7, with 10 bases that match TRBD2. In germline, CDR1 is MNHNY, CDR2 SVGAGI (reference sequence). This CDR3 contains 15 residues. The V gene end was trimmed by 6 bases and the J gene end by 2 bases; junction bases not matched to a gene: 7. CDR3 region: CASRLWTSGAYEQYF. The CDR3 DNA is TGTGCCAGCAGATTATGGACTAGCGGAGCCTACGAGCAGTACTTC.

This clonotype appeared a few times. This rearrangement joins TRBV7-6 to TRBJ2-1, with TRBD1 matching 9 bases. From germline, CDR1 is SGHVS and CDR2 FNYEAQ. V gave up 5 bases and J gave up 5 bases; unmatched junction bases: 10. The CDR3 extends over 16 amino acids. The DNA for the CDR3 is TGTGCCAGCAGCGCCCCTTTCAGGACAGGGGACAATGAGCAGTTCTTC. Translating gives CASSAPFRTGDNEQFF.

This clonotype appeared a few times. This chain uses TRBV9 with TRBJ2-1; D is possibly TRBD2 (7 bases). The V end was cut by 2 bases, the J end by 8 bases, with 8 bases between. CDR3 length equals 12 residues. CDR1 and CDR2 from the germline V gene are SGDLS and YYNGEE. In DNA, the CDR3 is TGTGCCAGCAGCGTCGGGGGGCATGAGCAGTTCTTC. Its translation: CASSVGGHEQFF.

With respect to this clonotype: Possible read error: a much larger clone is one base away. DNA of the CDR3: TGTGCCAGCTCACCCGCTAGCTCCTACGAGCAGTGCTTC. Its translation is CASSPASSYEQCF. The chain joins TRBV18 to TRBJ2-1, with D possibly TRBD2 on 5 matching bases. The germline gives CDR1 KGHSH, CDR2 LQKENI. The CDR3 sequence is 13 residues long. Supplemented by reference TRBV18 and TRBJ2-1, the full variable domain reads NAGVMQNPRHLVRRRGQEARLRCSPMKGHSHVYWYRQLPEEGLKFMVYLQKENIIDESGMPKERFSAEFPKEGPSILRIQQVVRGDSAAYFCASSPASSYEQCFGPGTRLTVL.

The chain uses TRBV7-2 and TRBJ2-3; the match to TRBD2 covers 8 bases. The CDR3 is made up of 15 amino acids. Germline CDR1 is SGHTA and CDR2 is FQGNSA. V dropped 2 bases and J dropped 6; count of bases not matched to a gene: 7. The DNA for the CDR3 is TGTGCCAGCAGCTTAACCGGGGGGGCCTCTGATACGCAGTATTTT. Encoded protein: CASSLTGGASDTQYF. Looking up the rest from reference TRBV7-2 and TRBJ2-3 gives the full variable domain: GAGVSQSPSNKVTEKGKDVELRCDPISGHTALYWYRQSLGQGLEFLIYFQGNSAPDKSGLPSDRFSAERTGGSVSTLTIQRTQQEDSAVYLCASSLTGGASDTQYFGPGTRLTVL.

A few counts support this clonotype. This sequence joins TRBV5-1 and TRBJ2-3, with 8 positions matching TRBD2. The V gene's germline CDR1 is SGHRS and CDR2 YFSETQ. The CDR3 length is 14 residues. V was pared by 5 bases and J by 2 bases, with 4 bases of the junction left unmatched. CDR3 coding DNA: TGCGCCAGCAGGTCGGGGGGGTCCACAGATACGCAGTATTTT. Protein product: CASRSGGSTDTQYF.

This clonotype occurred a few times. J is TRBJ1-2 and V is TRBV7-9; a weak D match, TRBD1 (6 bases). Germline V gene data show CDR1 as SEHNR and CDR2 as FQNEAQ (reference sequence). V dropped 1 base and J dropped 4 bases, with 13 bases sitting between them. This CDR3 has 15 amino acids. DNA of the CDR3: TGTGCCAGCAGCTTAGATCAGGACAGACCCTATGGCTACACCTTC. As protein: CASSLDQDRPYGYTF.